The entry below gives a single T cell receptor beta chain sequence along with its context. Per the germline V gene, CDR1 is MNHNS and CDR2 is SASEGT. The CDR3 extends over 13 amino acids. V was clipped by 8 bases and J by 2 bases, with 10 bases between them. The data belong to a study of identical twins. Template switching introduced a universal primer site, and the cDNA bore unique molecular identifiers. TCRdb analysed the 5' RACE reads with MiXCR anew, one entry per CDR3 protein. Among about 430,000 distinct CDR3 sequences listed, about a fifth were seen once. The V call is TRBV6-1, the J call TRBJ2-1; the D gene is possibly TRBD2 (5 bases). The sequence came from a man between 50 and 59 years old in good health. Source material: naive T cells sorted from blood. The CDR3 coding sequence is TGTGCCAGCGGAACTAGAGCCTACAATGAGCAGTTCTTC. This encodes CASGTRAYNEQFF.